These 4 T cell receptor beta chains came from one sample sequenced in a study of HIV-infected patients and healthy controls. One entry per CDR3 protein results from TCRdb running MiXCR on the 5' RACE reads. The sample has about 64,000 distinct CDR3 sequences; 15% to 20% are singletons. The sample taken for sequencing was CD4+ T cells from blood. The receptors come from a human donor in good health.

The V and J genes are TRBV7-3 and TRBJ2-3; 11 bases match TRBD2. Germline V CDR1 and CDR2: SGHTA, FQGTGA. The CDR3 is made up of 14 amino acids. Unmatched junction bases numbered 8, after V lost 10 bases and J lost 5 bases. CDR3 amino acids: CATGVGLAGDTQYF. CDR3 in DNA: TGTGCCACCGGGGTAGGACTAGCGGGAGATACGCAGTATTTT.

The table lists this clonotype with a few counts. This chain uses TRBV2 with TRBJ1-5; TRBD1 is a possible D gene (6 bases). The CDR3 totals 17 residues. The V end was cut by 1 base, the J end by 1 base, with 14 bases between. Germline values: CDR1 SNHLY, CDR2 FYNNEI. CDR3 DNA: TGTGCCAGCAGTGAAGGAAAACAGGGAGTAAGCAATCAGCCCCAGCATTTT. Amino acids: CASSEGKQGVSNQPQHF.

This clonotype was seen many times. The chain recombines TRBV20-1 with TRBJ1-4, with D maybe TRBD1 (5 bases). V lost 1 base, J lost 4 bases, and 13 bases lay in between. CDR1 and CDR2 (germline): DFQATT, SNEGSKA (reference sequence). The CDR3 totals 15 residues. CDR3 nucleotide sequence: TGCAGTGCTAGAGGCCCCAGGGACTATAATGAAAAACTGTTTTTT. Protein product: CSARGPRDYNEKLFF.

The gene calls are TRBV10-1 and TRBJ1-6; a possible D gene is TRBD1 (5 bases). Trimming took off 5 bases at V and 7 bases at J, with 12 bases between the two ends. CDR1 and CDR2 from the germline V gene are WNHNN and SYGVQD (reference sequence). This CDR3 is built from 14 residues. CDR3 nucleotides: TGCGCCAGCAGTACAGGAAAATTAAATTCACCCCTCCACTTT. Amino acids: CASSTGKLNSPLHF.